The present T cell receptor beta chain was sequenced within a study of T cell responses to AZD1222 COVID-19 vaccine. Whole-study findings and limits: Donors were mostly white British, more females; clonal diversity possibly underestimated.

Second doses at about 4 or about 12 weeks were pooled. The protocol was immunoSEQ multiplex PCR, while the TCRdb copy is restricted to in-frame clones and leaves out a portion. The sample gives about 140,000 clones, around 89% of which show up once; 3.1% is in the top ten. On this clone: Its antigen is as yet unknown.

V lost 0 bases, J lost 7 bases, and 5 bases stayed unmatched. Germline V gene lookup returns CDR1 MNHEY and CDR2 SVGAGI. This CDR3 comprises 15 residues. The chain joins TRBV6-5 to TRBJ1-1; 10 nucleotides line up with TRBD1. The sequence was obtained from an adult who received the AZD1222 COVID-19 vaccine. The specimen was peripheral blood, collected 28 days after the second AZD1222 dose. The CDR3 DNA reads as TGTGCCAGCAGTTACTCCGCCGGGACAGGGGTTGAAGCTTTCTTT. This codes for CASSYSAGTGVEAFF.